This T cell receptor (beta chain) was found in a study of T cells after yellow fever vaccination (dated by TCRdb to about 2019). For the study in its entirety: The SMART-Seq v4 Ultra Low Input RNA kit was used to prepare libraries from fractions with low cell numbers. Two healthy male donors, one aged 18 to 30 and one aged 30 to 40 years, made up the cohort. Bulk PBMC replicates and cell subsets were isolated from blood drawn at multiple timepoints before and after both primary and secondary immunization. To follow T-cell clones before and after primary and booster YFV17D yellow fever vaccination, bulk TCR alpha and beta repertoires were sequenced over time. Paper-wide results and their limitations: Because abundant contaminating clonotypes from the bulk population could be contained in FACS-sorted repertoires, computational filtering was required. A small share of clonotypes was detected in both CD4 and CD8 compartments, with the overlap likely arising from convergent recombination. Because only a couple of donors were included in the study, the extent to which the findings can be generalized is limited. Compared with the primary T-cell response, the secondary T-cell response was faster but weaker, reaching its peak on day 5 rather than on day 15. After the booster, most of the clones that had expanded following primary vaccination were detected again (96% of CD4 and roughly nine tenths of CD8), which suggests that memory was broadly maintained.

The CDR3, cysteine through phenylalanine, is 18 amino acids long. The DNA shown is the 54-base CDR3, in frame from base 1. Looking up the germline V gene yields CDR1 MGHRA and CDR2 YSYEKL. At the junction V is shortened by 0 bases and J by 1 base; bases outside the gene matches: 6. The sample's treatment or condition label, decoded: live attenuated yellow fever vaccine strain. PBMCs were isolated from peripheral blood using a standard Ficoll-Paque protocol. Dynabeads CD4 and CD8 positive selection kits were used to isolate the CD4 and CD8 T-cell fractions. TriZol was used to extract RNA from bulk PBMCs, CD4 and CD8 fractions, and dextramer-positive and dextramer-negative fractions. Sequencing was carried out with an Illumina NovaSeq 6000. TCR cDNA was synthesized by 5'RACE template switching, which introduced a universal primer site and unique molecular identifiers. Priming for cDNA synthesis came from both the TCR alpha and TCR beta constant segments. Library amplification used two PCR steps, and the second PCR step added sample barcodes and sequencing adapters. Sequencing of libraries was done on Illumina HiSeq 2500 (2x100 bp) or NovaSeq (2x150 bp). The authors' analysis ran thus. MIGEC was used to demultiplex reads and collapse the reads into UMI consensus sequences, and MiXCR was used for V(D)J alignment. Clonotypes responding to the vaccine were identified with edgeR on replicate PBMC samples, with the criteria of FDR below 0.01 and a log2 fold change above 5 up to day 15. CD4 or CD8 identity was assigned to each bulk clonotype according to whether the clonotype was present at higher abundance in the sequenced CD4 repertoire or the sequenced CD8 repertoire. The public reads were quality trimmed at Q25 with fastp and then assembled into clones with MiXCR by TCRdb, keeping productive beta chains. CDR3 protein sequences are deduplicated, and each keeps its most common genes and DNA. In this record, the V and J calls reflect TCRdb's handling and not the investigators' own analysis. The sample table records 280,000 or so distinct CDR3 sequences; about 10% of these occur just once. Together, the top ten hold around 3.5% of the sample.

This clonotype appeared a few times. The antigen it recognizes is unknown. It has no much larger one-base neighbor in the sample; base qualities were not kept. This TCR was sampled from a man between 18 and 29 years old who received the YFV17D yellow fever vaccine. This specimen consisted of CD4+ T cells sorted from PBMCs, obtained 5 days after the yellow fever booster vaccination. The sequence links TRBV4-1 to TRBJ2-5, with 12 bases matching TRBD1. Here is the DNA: TGCGCCAGCAGCCAAGACCGTTGGGACAGGGGGCTCCAAGAGACCCAGTACTTC. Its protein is CASSQDRWDRGLQETQYF.